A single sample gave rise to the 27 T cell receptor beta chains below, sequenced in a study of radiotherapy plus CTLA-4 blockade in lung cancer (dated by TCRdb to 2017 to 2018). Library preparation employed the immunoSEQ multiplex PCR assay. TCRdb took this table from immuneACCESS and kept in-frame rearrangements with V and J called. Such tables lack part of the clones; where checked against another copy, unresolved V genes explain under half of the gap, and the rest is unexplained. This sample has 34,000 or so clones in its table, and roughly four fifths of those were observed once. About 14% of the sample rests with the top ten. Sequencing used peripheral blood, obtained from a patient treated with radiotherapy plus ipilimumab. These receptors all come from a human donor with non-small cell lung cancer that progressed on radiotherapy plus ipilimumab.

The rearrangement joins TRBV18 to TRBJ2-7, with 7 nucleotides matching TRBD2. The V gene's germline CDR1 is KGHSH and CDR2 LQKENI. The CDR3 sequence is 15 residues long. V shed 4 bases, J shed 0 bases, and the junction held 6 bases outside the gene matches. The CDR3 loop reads CASSLSGGGSYEQYF. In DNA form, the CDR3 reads TGTGCCAGCTCACTTTCGGGGGGAGGCTCCTACGAGCAGTACTTC.

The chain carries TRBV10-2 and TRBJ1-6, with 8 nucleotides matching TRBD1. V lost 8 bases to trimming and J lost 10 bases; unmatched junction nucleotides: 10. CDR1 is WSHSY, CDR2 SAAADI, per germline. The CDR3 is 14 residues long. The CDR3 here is CASSQSGGNSPLHF. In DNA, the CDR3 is TGCGCCAGCTCTCAATCAGGGGGCAACTCACCCCTCCACTTT.

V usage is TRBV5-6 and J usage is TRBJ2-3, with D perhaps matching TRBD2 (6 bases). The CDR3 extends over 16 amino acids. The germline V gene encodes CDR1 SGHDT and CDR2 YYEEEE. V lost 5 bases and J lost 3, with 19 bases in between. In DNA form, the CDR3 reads TGTGCCAGCAGTTCCCCCCCAGCAGGAGGGACAGATACGCAGTATTTT. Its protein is CASSSPPAGGTDTQYF. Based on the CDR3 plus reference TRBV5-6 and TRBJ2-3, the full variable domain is DAGVTQSPTHLIKTRGQQVTLRCSPKSGHDTVSWYQQALGQGPQFIFQYYEEEERQRGNFPDRFSGHQFPNYSSELNVNALLLGDSALYLCASSSPPAGGTDTQYFGPGTRLTVL.

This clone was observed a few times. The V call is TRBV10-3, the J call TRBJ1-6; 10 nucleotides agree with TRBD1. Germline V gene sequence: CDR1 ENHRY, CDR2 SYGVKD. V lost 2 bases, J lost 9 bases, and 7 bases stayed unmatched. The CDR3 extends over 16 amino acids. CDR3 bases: TGTGCCATCAGTGAGCGGACAGGGGGTGATAGTTCACCCCTCCACTTT. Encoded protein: CAISERTGGDSSPLHF.

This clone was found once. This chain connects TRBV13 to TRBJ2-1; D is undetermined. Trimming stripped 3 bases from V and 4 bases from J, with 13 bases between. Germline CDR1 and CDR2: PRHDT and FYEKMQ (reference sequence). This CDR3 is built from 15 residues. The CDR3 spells CASSLVGLGYNEQFF. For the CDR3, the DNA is TGTGCCAGCAGCTTGGTTGGATTGGGGTACAATGAGCAGTTCTTC.

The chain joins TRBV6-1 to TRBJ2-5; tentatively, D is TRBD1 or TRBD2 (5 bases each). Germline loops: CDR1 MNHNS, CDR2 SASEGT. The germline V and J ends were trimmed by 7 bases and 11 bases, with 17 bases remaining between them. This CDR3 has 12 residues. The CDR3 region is CASTASLGEQYF. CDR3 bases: TGTGCCAGCACTGCCTCACTGGGGGAGCAGTACTTC.

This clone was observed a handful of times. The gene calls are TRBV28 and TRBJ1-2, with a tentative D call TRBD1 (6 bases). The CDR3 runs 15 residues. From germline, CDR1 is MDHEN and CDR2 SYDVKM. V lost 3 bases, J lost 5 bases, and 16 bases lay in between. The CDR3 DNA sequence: TGTGCCAGCAGTTTCCCGACAGGCCACCTATATGGCTACACCTTC. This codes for CASSFPTGHLYGYTF.

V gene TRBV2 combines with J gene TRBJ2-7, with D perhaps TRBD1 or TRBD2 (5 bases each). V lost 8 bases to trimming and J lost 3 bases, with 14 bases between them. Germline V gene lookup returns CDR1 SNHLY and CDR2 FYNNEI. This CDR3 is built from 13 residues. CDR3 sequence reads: CASGEADIYEQYF. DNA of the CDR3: TGTGCCAGCGGGGAAGCGGACATCTACGAGCAGTACTTC. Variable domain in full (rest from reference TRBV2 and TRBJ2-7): EPEVTQTPSHQVTQMGQEVILRCVPISNHLYFYWYRQILGQKVEFLVSFYNNEISEKSEIFDDQFSVERPDGSNFTLKIRSTKLEDSAMYFCASGEADIYEQYFGPGTRLTVT.

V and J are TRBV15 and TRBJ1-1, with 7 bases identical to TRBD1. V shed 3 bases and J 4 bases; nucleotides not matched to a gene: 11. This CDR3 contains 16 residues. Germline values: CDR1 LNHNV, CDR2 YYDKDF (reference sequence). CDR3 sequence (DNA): TGTGCCACCAGCAGCCCCGGGACAGAAAAGGGCACTGAAGCTTTCTTT. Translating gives CATSSPGTEKGTEAFF.

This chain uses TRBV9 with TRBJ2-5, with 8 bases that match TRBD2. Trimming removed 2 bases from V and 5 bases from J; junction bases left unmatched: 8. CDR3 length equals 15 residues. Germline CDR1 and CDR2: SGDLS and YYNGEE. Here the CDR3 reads CASSVRPGGGETQYF. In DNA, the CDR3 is TGTGCCAGCAGCGTCCGCCCGGGAGGGGGGGAGACCCAGTACTTC. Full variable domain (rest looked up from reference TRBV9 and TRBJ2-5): DSGVTQTPKHLITATGQRVTLRCSPRSGDLSVYWYQQSLDQGLQFLIQYYNGEERAKGNILERFSAQQFPDLHSELNLSSLELGDSALYFCASSVRPGGGETQYFGPGTRLLVL.

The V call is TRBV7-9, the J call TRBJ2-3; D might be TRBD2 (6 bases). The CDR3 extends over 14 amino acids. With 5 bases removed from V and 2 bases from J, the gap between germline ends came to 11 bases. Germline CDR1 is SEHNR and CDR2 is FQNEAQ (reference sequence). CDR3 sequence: CASSPGTSTDTQYF. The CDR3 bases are TGTGCCAGCAGCCCTGGGACTTCCACAGATACGCAGTATTTT.

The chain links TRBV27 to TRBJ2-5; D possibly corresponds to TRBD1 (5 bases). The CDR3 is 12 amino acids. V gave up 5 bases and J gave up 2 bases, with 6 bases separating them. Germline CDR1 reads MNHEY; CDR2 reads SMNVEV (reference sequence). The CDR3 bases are TGTGCCAGCAGTGACAGTCAAGAGACCCAGTACTTC. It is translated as CASSDSQETQYF.

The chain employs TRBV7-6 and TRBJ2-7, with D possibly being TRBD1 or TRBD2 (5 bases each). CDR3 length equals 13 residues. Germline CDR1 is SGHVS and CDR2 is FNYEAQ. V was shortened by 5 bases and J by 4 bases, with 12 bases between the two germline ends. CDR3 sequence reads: CASSPGPIYEQYF. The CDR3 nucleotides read TGTGCCAGCAGCCCGGGACCGATATACGAGCAGTACTTC.

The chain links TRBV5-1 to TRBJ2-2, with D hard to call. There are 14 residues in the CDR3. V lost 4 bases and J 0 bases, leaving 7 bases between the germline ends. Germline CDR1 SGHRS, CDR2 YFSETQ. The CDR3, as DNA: TGCGCCAGCAGCCGTGAAACGAACACCGGGGAGCTGTTTTTT. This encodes CASSRETNTGELFF. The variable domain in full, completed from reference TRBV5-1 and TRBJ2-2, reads KAGVTQTPRYLIKTRGQQVTLSCSPISGHRSVSWYQQTPGQGLQFLFEYFSETQRNKGNFPGRFSGRQFSNSRSEMNVSTLELGDSALYLCASSRETNTGELFFGEGSRLTVL.

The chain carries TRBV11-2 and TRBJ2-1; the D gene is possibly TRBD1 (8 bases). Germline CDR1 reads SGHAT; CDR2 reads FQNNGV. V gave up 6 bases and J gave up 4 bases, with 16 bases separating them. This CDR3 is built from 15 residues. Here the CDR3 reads CASRREGQEYNEQFF. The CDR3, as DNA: TGTGCCAGCAGAAGGGAGGGACAGGAGTACAATGAGCAGTTCTTC.

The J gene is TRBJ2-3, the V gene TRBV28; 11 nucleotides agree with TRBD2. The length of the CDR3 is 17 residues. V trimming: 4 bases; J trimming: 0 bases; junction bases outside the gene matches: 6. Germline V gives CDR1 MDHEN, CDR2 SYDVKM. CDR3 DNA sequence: TGTGCCAGCAGTTCCCCAAGACTAGCGGGAAGCACAGATACGCAGTATTTT. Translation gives CASSSPRLAGSTDTQYF.

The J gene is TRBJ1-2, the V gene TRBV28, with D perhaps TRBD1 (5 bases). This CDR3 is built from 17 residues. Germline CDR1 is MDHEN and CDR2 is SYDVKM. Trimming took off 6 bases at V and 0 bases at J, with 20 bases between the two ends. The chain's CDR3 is CASRRQDSEISNYGYTF. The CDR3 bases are TGTGCCAGCAGGCGCCAAGACAGCGAAATCTCTAACTATGGCTACACCTTC.

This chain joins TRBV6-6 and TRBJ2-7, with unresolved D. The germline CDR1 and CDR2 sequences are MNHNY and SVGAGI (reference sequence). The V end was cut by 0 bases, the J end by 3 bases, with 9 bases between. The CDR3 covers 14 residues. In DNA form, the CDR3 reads TGTGCCAGCAGTTACTCCCCTTCGGTCTACGAGCAGTACTTC. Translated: CASSYSPSVYEQYF.

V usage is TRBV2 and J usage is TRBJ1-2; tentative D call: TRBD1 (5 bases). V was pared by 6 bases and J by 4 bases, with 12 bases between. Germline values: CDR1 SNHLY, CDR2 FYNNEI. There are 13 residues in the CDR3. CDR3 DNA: TGTGCCAGCAGGGGGGACGGACCCTATGGCTACACCTTC. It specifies CASRGDGPYGYTF.

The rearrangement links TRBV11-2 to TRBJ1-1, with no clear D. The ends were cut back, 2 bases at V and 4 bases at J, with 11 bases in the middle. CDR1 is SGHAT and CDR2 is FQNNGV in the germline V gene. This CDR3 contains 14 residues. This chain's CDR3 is CASSLYRGGTEAFF. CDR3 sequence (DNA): TGTGCCAGCAGCTTATATCGGGGTGGCACTGAAGCTTTCTTT.

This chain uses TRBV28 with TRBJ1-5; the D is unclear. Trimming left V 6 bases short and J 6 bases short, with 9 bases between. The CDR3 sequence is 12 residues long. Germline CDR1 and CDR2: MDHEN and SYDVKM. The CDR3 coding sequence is TGTGCCAGCAGAGAAGGGAGTCAGCCCCAGCATTTT. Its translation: CASREGSQPQHF.

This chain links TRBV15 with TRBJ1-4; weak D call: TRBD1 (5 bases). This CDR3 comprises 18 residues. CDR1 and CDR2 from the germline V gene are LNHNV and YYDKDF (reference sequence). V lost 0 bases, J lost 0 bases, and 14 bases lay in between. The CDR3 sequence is CATSREGVTVATNEKLFF. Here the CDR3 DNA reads TGTGCCACCAGCAGAGAGGGGGTGACTGTTGCAACTAATGAAAAACTGTTTTTT.

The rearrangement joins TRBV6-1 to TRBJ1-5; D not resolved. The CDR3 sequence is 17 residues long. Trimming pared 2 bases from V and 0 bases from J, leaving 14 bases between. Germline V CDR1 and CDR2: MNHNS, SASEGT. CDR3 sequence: CASSEMGRGSSNQPQHF. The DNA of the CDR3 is TGTGCCAGCAGTGAAATGGGAAGAGGGAGTAGCAATCAGCCCCAGCATTTT.

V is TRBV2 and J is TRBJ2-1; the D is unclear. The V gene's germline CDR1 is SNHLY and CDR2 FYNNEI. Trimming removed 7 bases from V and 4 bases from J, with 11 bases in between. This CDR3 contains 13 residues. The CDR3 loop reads CASTLSSYNEQFF. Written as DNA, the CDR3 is TGTGCCAGCACCTTGAGTAGTTACAATGAGCAGTTCTTC.

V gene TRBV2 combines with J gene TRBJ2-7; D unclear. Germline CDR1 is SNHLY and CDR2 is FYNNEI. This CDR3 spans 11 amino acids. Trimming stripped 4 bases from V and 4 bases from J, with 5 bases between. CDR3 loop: CASSAGYEQYF. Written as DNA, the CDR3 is TGTGCCAGCAGTGCCGGGTACGAGCAGTACTTC.

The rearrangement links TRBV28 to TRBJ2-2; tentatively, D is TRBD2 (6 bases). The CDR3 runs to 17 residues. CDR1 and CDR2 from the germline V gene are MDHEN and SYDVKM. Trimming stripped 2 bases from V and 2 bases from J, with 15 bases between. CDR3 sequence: CASSLRRGTYNTGELFF. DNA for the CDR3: TGTGCCAGCAGTTTACGGAGGGGTACCTACAACACCGGGGAGCTGTTTTTT.

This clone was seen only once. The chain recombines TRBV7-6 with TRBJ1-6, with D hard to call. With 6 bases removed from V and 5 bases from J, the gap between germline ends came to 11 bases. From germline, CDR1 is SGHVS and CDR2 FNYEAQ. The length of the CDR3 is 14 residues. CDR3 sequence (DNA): TGTGCCAGCAGATCGCAGTTGAATAATTCACCCCTCCACTTT. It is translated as CASRSQLNNSPLHF.